This T cell receptor beta chain was profiled in a study of OX40 agonist ivuxolimab in advanced cancers. Across the study: Eligibility admitted prior anti-PD-1, anti-PD-L1 or anti-CTLA-4 therapy; roughly 40% had some.

Collection of blood occurred at baseline, at cycle 4 day 1, and at cycle 7 day 1. Study-wide findings and caveats: At doses 0.1 to 3.0 mg/kg, CD4+ and CD8+ clones expanded.

As concerns this clone: The target antigen is unknown.

Data came from immunoSEQ multiplex PCR; TCRdb stores just in-frame clones and leaves some out. The sample holds about 55,000 clones; about nine tenths are singletons and the top ten take 5.5% to 8%. The V end was cut by 2 bases, the J end by 6 bases, with 10 bases between. The CDR3 consists of 14 residues. Germline V CDR1 and CDR2: MGHRA, YSYEKL. Sequencing was performed on CD4+ or CD8+ T cells sorted from blood, taken in a trial of the OX40 agonist ivuxolimab. This TCR was sampled from an adult with an advanced solid tumor such as melanoma, head and neck, liver or kidney cancer. The chain links TRBV4-1 to TRBJ2-2; possible D gene TRBD1, 5 bases. The CDR3 region is CASSQLGVAGELFF. In nucleotides, the CDR3 is TGCGCCAGCAGCCAACTAGGGGTTGCCGGGGAGCTGTTTTTT.